This T cell receptor (beta chain) was observed in a study of OX40 agonist ivuxolimab in advanced cancers. Blood samples were obtained at baseline, cycle 4 day 1, and cycle 7 day 1. CDR3 length equals 14 residues. The V gene end was trimmed by 4 bases and the J gene end by 3 bases; junction bases not matched to a gene: 3. Per germline, CDR1 SGHNT and CDR2 YYREEE (reference sequence). Libraries were prepared by immunoSEQ multiplex PCR; TCRdb keeps only in-frame clonotypes and omits some of them. The table includes 60,000 or so clones, nearly 95% detected once. This TCR came from an adult with an advanced solid tumor such as melanoma, head and neck, liver or kidney cancer. This chain connects TRBV5-4 to TRBJ2-7, with TRBD2 identical over 11 bases. This specimen consisted of CD4+ or CD8+ T cells sorted from blood, obtained in a trial of the OX40 agonist ivuxolimab. In nucleotides, the CDR3 is TGTGCCAGCAGCGGGGGGACTAGCGGCTACGAGCAGTACTTC. Translating it yields CASSGGTSGYEQYF.